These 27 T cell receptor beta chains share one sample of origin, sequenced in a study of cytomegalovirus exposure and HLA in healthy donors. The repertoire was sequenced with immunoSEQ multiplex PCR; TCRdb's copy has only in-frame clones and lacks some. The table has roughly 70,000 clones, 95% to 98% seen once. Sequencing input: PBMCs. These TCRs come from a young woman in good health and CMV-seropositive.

Here the CDR3 reads CASSDGTSGTSIQFF. CDR3 sequence (DNA): TGTGCCAGTAGCGACGGGACTAGCGGGACCTCCATACAGTTCTTC. V is TRBV19 and J is TRBJ2-1; 13 bases match TRBD2. The V gene's germline CDR1 is LNHDA and CDR2 SQIVND (reference sequence). The CDR3 length is 15 residues. V trimming: 6 bases; J trimming: 13 bases; junction bases outside the gene matches: 12.

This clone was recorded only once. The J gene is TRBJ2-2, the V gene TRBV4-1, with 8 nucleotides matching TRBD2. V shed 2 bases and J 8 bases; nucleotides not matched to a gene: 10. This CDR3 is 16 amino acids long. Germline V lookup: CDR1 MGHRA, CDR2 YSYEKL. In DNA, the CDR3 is TGCGCCAGCAGCCAACAATCACAGCGGGAGCTGGGGGAGCTGTTTTTT. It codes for CASSQQSQRELGELFF.

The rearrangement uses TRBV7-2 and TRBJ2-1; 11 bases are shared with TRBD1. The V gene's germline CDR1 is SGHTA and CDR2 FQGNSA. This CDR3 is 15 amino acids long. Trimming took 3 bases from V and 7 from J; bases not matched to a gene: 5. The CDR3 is CASSFPGTGGNEQFF. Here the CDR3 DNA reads TGTGCCAGCAGCTTCCCGGGGACAGGGGGAAATGAGCAGTTCTTC.

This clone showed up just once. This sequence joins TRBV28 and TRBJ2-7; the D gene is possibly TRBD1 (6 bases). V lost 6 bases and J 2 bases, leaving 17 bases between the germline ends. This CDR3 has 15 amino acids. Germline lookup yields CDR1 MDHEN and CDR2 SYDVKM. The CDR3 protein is CASSQTGTPAYEQYF. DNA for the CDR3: TGTGCCAGCAGCCAAACCGGGACACCAGCCTACGAGCAGTACTTC.

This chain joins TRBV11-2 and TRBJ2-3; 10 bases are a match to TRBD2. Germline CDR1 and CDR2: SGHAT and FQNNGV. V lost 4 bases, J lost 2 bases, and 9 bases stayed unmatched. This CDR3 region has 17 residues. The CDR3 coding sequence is TGTGCCAGCAGCTCTTACCCGGGACTAGCGACCACAGATACGCAGTATTTT. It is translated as CASSSYPGLATTDTQYF.

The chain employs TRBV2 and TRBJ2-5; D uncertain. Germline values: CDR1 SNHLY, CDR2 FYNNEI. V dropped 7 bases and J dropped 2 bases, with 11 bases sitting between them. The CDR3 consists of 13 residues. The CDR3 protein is CASIRKRQETQYF. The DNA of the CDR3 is TGTGCCAGCATCAGGAAGAGACAAGAGACCCAGTACTTC.

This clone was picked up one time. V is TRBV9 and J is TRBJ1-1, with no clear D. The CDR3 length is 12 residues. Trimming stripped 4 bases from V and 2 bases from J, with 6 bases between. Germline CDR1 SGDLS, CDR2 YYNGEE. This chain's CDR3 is CASSRSNTEAFF. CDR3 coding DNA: TGTGCCAGCAGCCGTTCCAACACTGAAGCTTTCTTT.

CDR3 nucleotide sequence: TGTGCCAGCAGCGCATCTAGCGGCGCCTACGAGCAGTACTTC. The encoded protein is CASSASSGAYEQYF. J is TRBJ2-7 and V is TRBV6-1; TRBD2 agrees at 7 bases. The CDR3 runs to 14 residues. Looked up from germline, CDR1 is MNHNS and CDR2 is SASEGT. The J segment lost 2 bases and the V segment lost 6 bases, leaving 7 bases of the junction unmatched.

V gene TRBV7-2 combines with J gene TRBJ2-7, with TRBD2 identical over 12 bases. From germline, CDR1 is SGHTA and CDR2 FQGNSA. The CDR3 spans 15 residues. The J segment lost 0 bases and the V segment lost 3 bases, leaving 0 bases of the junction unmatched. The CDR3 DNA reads TGTGCCAGCAGCTTGGGACTAGCGGGCTCCTACGAGCAGTACTTC. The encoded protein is CASSLGLAGSYEQYF.

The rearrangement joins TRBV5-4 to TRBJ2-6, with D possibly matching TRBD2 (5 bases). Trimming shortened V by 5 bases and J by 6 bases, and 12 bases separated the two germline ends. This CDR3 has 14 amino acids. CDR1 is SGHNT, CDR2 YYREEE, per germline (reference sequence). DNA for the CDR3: TGTGCCAGCAGGGATTTCCGGGAGGCCAACGTCCTGACTTTC. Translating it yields CASRDFREANVLTF.

The CDR3 nucleotides are TGTGCCAGCAGTGTTCCCGGGAGCAATCAGCCCCAGCATTTT. Its translation: CASSVPGSNQPQHF. This chain links TRBV6-1 with TRBJ1-5, with D hard to call. This CDR3 spans 14 amino acids. Between the trimmed V and J ends, which lost 4 bases and 1 base, there was a span of 8 bases. CDR1 is MNHNS, CDR2 SASEGT, per germline.

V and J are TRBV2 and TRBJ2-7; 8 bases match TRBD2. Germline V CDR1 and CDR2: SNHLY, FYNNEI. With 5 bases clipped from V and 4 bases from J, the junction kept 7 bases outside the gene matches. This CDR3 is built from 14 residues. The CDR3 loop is CASSLRGLGYEQYF. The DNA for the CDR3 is TGTGCCAGCAGTCTTAGGGGACTAGGATACGAGCAGTACTTC.

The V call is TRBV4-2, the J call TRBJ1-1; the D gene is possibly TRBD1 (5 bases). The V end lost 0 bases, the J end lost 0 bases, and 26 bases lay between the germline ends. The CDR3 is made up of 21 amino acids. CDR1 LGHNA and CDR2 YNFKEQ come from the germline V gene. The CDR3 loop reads CASSQDHGQGRRGKVNTEAFF. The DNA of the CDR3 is TGTGCCAGCAGCCAAGATCATGGCCAGGGAAGGCGCGGTAAGGTGAACACTGAAGCTTTCTTT.

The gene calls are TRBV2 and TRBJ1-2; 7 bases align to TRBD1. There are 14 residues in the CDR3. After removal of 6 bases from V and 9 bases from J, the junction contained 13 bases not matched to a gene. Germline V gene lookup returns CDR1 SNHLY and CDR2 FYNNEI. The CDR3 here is CASSADRVRRSYTF. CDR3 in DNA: TGTGCCAGCAGCGCCGACAGGGTAAGGAGGAGCTACACCTTC.

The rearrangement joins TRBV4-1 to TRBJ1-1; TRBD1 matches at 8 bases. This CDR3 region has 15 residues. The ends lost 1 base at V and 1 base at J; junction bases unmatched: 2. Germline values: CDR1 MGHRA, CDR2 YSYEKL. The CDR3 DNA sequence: TGCGCCAGCAGCCAAGCGGGACAGGCGAACACTGAAGCTTTCTTT. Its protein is CASSQAGQANTEAFF.

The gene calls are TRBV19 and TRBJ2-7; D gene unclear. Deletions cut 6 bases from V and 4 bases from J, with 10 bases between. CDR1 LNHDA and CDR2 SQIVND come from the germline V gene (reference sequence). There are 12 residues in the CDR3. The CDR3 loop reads CASSSPLYEQYF. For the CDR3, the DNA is TGTGCCAGTAGCTCCCCCTTGTACGAGCAGTACTTC.

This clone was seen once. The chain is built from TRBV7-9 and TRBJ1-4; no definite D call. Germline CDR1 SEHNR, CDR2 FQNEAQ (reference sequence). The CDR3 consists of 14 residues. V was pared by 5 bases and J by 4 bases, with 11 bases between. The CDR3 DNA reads TGTGCCAGCAGCCTGTTTGAGAGTAATGAAAAACTGTTTTTT. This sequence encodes CASSLFESNEKLFF.

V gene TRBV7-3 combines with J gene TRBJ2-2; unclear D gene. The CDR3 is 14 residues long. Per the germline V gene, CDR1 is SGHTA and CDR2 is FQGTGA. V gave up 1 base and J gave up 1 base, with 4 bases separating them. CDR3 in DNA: TGTGCCAGCAGCTTAAGTCAGAACACCGGGGAGCTGTTTTTT. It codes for CASSLSQNTGELFF.

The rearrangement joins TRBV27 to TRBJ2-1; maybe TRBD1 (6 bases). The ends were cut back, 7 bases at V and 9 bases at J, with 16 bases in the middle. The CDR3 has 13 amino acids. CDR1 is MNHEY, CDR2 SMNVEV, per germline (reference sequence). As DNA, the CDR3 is TGTGCCAGCATCGGAGATGGGGGCGGTGAGCAGTTCTTC. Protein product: CASIGDGGGEQFF.

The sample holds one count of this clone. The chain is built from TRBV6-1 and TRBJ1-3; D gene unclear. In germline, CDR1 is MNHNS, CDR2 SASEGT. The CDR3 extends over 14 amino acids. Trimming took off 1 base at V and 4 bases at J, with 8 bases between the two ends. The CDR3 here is CASSEGASGNTIYF. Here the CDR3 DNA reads TGTGCCAGCAGTGAAGGCGCATCCGGAAACACCATATATTTT.

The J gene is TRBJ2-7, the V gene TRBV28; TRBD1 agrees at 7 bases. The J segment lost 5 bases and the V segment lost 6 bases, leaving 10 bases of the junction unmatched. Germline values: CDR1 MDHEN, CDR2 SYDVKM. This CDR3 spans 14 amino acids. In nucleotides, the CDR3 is TGTGCCAGCAGAACCCCCCCAAGGGGGCACGAGCAGTACTTC. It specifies CASRTPPRGHEQYF.

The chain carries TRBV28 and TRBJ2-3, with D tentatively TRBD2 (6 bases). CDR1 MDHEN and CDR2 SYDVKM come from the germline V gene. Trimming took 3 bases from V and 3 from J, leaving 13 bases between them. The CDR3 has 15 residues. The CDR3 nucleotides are TGTGCCAGCAGTTTTGGAGGGGTTGGGACAGATACGCAGTATTTT. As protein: CASSFGGVGTDTQYF.

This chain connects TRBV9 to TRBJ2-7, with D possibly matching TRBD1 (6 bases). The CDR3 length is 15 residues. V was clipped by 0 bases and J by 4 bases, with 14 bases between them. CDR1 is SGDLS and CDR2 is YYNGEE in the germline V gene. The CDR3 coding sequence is TGTGCCAGCAGCGTAGAAGGACAGAGTATTTACGAGCAGTACTTC. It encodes CASSVEGQSIYEQYF. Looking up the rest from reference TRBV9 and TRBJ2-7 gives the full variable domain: DSGVTQTPKHLITATGQRVTLRCSPRSGDLSVYWYQQSLDQGLQFLIQYYNGEERAKGNILERFSAQQFPDLHSELNLSSLELGDSALYFCASSVEGQSIYEQYFGPGTRLTVT.

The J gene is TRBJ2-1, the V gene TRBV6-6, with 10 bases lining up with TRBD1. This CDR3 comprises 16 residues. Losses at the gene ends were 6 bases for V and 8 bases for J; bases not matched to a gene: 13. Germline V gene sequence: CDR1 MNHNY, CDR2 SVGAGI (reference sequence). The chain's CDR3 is CASSKQIGTGVHEQFF. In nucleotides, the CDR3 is TGTGCCAGCAGCAAACAAATCGGGACAGGGGTACATGAGCAGTTCTTC.

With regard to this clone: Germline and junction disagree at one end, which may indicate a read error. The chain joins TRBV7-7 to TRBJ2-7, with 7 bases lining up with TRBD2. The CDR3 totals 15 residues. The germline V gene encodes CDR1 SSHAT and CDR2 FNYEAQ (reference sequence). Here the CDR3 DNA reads TGTGCTAGCAGCTTAGGACCCGCGGGAGACGGCGAGCAGTACTTC. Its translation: CASSLGPAGDGEQYF. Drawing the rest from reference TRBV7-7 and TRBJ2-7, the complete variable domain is GAGVSQSPRYKVTKRGQDVTLRCDPISSHATLYWYQQALGQGPEFLTYFNYEAQPDKSGLPSDRFSAERPEGSISTLTIQRTEQRDSAMYRCASSLGPAGDGEQYFGPGTRLTVT.

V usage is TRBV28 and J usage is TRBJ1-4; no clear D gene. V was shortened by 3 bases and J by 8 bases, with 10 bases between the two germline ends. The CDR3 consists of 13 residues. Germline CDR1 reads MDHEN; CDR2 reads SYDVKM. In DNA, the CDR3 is TGTGCCAGCAGTTTTCGGACTGGGGAAAAACTGTTTTTT. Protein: CASSFRTGEKLFF.

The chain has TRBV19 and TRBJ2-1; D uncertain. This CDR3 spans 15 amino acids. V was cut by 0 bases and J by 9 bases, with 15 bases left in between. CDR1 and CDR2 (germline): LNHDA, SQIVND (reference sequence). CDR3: CASSIDPPPRGEQFF. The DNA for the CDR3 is TGTGCCAGTAGTATAGATCCCCCTCCGAGAGGTGAGCAGTTCTTC.